This TCR beta chain was recovered during a study of blood T cell repertoires in COVID-19. Background on the study: The cDNA or gDNA used as material had been derived from T cells, B-cell-depleted T cells, or PBMCs.

As originally analysed: Amplification with reference gene primers provided the estimates of nucleated cell counts. Method: immunoSEQ multiplex PCR; TCRdb's copy keeps in-frame clones and lacks some. Clone size and V and J calls were adopted from that table, with D and trimming inferred from the DNA. The sample records over 200,000 clones, about nine tenths being singletons. This clone occurred once. Self-reported history from a screening survey and questionnaire set each donor's cohort. Among Cohort 3 donors, those recovered had two negative PCRs, clearance, or symptom resolution. CDR3 length: 15 residues. CDR1 and CDR2 from the germline V gene are MDHEN and SYDVKM. Between the trimmed V and J ends, which lost 4 bases and 5 bases, there was a span of 17 bases.

This TCR was sampled from a man between 18 and 29 years old who had recovered from COVID-19. Sequenced: PBMCs or T cells enriched from blood (not recorded which). The J gene is TRBJ2-5, the V gene TRBV28; D possibly corresponds to TRBD2 (7 bases). Here the CDR3 DNA reads TGTGCCAGCAGTTGGGGGTACAGGGAGGGCGAGACCCAGTACTTC. Its protein product is CASSWGYREGETQYF.